This T cell receptor (beta chain) is from a study of blood T cell repertoires in COVID-19. Across the whole study: PBMCs, B-cell-depleted T cells, or T cells provided the cDNA or gDNA that made up the material.

From germline, CDR1 is LNHDA and CDR2 SQIVND (reference sequence). Trimming took off 3 bases at V and 3 bases at J, with 6 bases between the two ends. This CDR3 region has 13 residues. In the authors' workflow: Nucleated cell number was recorded as an estimate derived from reference gene primer amplification. Assay used: immunoSEQ multiplex PCR; TCRdb lists only in-frame clones, some missing. V and J calls and clone size are given by that table; D and trimming were obtained from the DNA. The table has around 140,000 clones, 80% to 90% seen once; the top ten hold less than 2%. The J gene is TRBJ1-5, the V gene TRBV19; D remains ambiguous. The sequenced material came from peripheral blood. The receptor's source is a woman aged 45-59 years with acute or convalescent COVID-19. The CDR3 sequence is CASSMQYNQPQHF. CDR3 DNA: TGTGCCAGTAGTATGCAGTACAATCAGCCCCAGCATTTT.